This TCR beta chain was identified during a study of shared T cell receptors in the human thymus. Method: immunoSEQ multiplex PCR; TCRdb's copy keeps in-frame clones and lacks some. The table has hundreds of thousands of clones, about 84% seen once. CDR3 length equals 15 residues. Germline lookup yields CDR1 MNHEY and CDR2 SMNVEV (reference sequence). V lost 3 bases to trimming and J lost 2 bases; unmatched junction nucleotides: 2. The sample also formed part of further work on human thymus T cells. That source reports: Corrective heart surgery yielded the resections from which the thymus tissue came. Reports from related research described highly overlapping thymic repertoires among unrelated individuals.

The sequenced sample was thymocytes. This sequence originates from a boy less than two years old with a congenital heart defect. The V and J genes are TRBV27 and TRBJ2-3, with 10 bases identical to TRBD2. CDR3 region: CASSFSGRSTDTQYF. DNA of the CDR3: TGTGCCAGCAGTTTTAGCGGGAGGTCCACAGATACGCAGTATTTT.